This entry lists 30 T cell receptor beta chains sequenced from one sample in a study of human T cells and chemical hapten exposure. TCRdb ran MiXCR on the RACE reads and lists one entry per CDR3 protein. Of more than 100,000 distinct CDR3 sequences listed, about 11% are singletons. As to time point: patch test 3, about 24 weeks after DPC sensitization. Treatment of the sample: therapeutic diphenylcyclopropenone sensitization with weekly scalp DPC. The sample was whole blood, taken in connection with sensitization to the hapten diphenylcyclopropenone (DPC). These receptor sequences come from a woman aged 45 to 65 with alopecia areata. Some clones in this sample may be carry-over from other donors' samples.

In its sample, this clonotype was seen many times. V and J are TRBV12-3 or TRBV12-4 and TRBJ2-7; D may be TRBD2 (7 bases). CDR3 length: 14 residues. Trimming removed 3 bases at V and 3 bases at J, with 12 bases between. The CDR3 region has the DNA TGTGCCAGCAGTTTGGGCGGGGGCAACTACGAGCAGTACTTC. Amino acids: CASSLGGGNYEQYF.

This clonotype was detected ten times or more. The chain recombines TRBV9 with TRBJ1-5; weak D call: TRBD1 (5 bases). Germline values: CDR1 SGDLS, CDR2 YYNGEE. The V end lost 2 bases, the J end lost 8 bases, and 11 bases lay between the germline ends. The CDR3 is 13 amino acids. The CDR3 DNA reads TGTGCCAGCAGCGTCGAGGGGAGAGAGCCCCAGCATTTT. Residues: CASSVEGREPQHF.

The J gene is TRBJ2-7, the V gene TRBV5-1, with TRBD1 matching 7 bases. This CDR3 is built from 14 residues. J gave up 4 bases and V 0 bases, and 4 bases lay outside the gene matches. CDR1 and CDR2 (germline): SGHRS, YFSETQ. Here the CDR3 reads CASSLEGRGYEQYF. The CDR3 coding sequence is TGCGCCAGCAGCTTGGAAGGCAGGGGGTACGAGCAGTACTTC.

This clonotype was picked up many times. The genes are TRBV19 and TRBJ1-2; the D gene is possibly TRBD1 (6 bases). Germline CDR1 reads LNHDA; CDR2 reads SQIVND (reference sequence). This CDR3 contains 14 residues. The germline V and J ends were trimmed by 7 bases and 2 bases, with 14 bases remaining between them. CDR3 region: CASNPGHSNYGYTF. For the CDR3, the DNA is TGTGCCAGTAACCCGGGACACTCAAACTATGGCTACACCTTC. Using reference TRBV19 and TRBJ1-2 for the parts outside the CDR3, the full variable domain is DGGITQSPKYLFRKEGQNVTLSCEQNLNHDAMYWYRQDPGQGLRLIYYSQIVNDFQKGDIAEGYSVSREKKESFPLTVTSAQKNPTAFYLCASNPGHSNYGYTFGSGTRLTVV.

At least ten counts were recorded for this clonotype. The chain combines TRBV7-8 with TRBJ2-3; 13 bases match TRBD2. V lost 5 bases, J lost 2 bases, and 13 bases stayed unmatched. CDR1 and CDR2 (germline): SGHVS, FQNEAQ. The CDR3 totals 19 residues. The CDR3: CASSNEVPGLAGNTDTQYF. The CDR3 bases are TGTGCCAGCAGCAACGAAGTCCCGGGACTAGCGGGAAACACAGATACGCAGTATTTT.

This clonotype was picked up a small number of times. The CDR3 nucleotides are TGTGCCATCGCGAGGCAGAACACTGAAGCTTTCTTT. Protein product: CAIARQNTEAFF. The J gene is TRBJ1-1, the V gene TRBV10-3; D unclear. V was trimmed by 8 bases and J by 1 base, leaving 8 bases between them. Germline CDR1 reads ENHRY; CDR2 reads SYGVKD. The CDR3 contains 12 residues.

This clonotype showed up many times. CDR3 bases: TGCGCCAGCAGCAGTCTAGCGACATACGAGCAGTACTTC. Translation: CASSSLATYEQYF. The chain employs TRBV4-3 and TRBJ2-7, with D possibly being TRBD2 (6 bases). Germline V lookup: CDR1 LGHNA, CDR2 YSLEER. The CDR3 length is 13 residues. V lost 5 bases, J lost 4 bases, and 12 bases lay in between.

This clonotype was counted at least ten times. The chain couples TRBV6-1 to TRBJ2-4; a weak D match, TRBD1 (5 bases). The ends were cut back, 5 bases at V and 4 bases at J, with 15 bases in the middle. The germline V gene has CDR1 MNHNS and CDR2 SASEGT. The CDR3 sequence is 15 residues long. The CDR3, as DNA: TGTGCCAGCAGTCTTCGCACGGACACAAAAAACATTCAGTACTTC. It encodes CASSLRTDTKNIQYF.

V and J are TRBV3-1 and TRBJ2-1, with 8 bases lining up with TRBD2. Germline CDR1 is LGHDT and CDR2 is YNNKEL (reference sequence). V lost 1 base to trimming and J lost 8 bases; unmatched junction nucleotides: 7. The CDR3 contains 15 residues. CDR3: CASSQGGAGAYEQFF. In DNA form, the CDR3 reads TGTGCCAGCAGCCAAGGAGGAGCGGGAGCCTATGAGCAGTTCTTC.

The chain links TRBV19 to TRBJ2-1; 7 bases map to TRBD2. The V and J ends lost 6 bases and 8 bases, in that order; junction bases with no gene match: 10. The CDR3 extends over 14 amino acids. Germline CDR1 LNHDA, CDR2 SQIVND (reference sequence). The CDR3 sequence is CASRRWGTNHEQFF. CDR3 bases: TGTGCCAGTAGAAGATGGGGGACTAACCATGAGCAGTTCTTC.

This clonotype was observed a few times. The V and J genes are TRBV27 and TRBJ2-1; TRBD2 might be the D (6 bases). V was trimmed by 8 bases and J by 6 bases, leaving 11 bases between them. Germline CDR1 is MNHEY and CDR2 is SMNVEV (reference sequence). The CDR3 runs to 12 residues. The CDR3 sequence is CASQEGVNEQFF. The CDR3 nucleotides read TGTGCCAGCCAGGAGGGAGTCAATGAGCAGTTCTTC.

This clonotype was picked up a small number of times. The chain carries TRBV20-1 and TRBJ2-3, with a tentative D call TRBD2 (7 bases). Germline assignment: CDR1 DFQATT and CDR2 SNEGSKA (reference sequence). V was clipped by 0 bases and J by 2 bases, with 15 bases between them. This CDR3 is built from 16 residues. The CDR3 sequence is CSARDLHRGATDTQYF. For the CDR3, the DNA is TGCAGTGCTAGAGATCTCCACCGGGGGGCCACAGATACGCAGTATTTT.

This clonotype was detected a few times. The chain has TRBV14 and TRBJ1-5; no clear D. Germline V CDR1 and CDR2: SGHDN, FVKESK. Trimming left V 3 bases short and J 7 bases short, with 10 bases between. The CDR3 loop spans 13 amino acids. The CDR3 DNA reads TGTGCCAGCAGCCAGGGGATAGAACAGCCCCAGCATTTT. Translating it yields CASSQGIEQPQHF. Full variable domain (remainder filled in from reference TRBV14 and TRBJ1-5): EAGVTQFPSHSVIEKGQTVTLRCDPISGHDNLYWYRRVMGKEIKFLLHFVKESKQDESGMPNNRFLAERTGGTYSTLKVQPAELEDSGVYFCASSQGIEQPQHFGDGTRLSIL.

The table lists this clonotype with a few counts. The chain has TRBV20-1 and TRBJ2-3, with a possible D match to TRBD2 (6 bases). V was cut by 4 bases and J by 0 bases, with 11 bases left in between. Germline CDR1 is DFQATT and CDR2 is SNEGSKA (reference sequence). The CDR3 has 14 residues. The chain's CDR3 is CSAIRDLSTDTQYF. The DNA for the CDR3 is TGCAGTGCTATCCGGGACTTAAGCACAGATACGCAGTATTTT.

This clonotype appeared a few times. The genes are TRBV29-1 and TRBJ2-7, with TRBD1 as a possible D gene (6 bases). Looked up from germline, CDR1 is SQVTM and CDR2 is ANQGSEA. The CDR3 contains 12 residues. Trimming removed 6 bases at V and 2 bases at J, with 11 bases between. DNA for the CDR3: TGCAGCGTGGGGGACACCACCTACGAGCAGTACTTC. It encodes CSVGDTTYEQYF.

The gene calls are TRBV6-2 or TRBV6-3 and TRBJ2-1; 8 nucleotides agree with TRBD1. The CDR3 has 13 residues. Germline V gene lookup returns CDR1 MNHEY and CDR2 SVGEGT. Unmatched junction bases numbered 5, after V lost 6 bases and J lost 7 bases. This chain's CDR3 is CASRGQVENEQFF. As DNA, the CDR3 is TGTGCCAGCAGGGGACAGGTAGAGAATGAGCAGTTCTTC.

This clonotype turned up a few times. The V gene is TRBV2, the J gene TRBJ2-6; D gene uncertain. Germline CDR1 and CDR2: SNHLY and FYNNEI. There are 20 residues in the CDR3. Trimming took 0 bases from V and 0 from J, leaving 18 bases between them. The CDR3 is CASSEALRAARRSGANVLTF. The CDR3, as DNA: TGTGCCAGCAGTGAAGCGCTTAGGGCAGCCCGTCGCTCTGGGGCCAACGTCCTGACTTTC.

In its sample, this clonotype was seen many times. The CDR3 DNA is TGTGCCTGGAGCGGAAGAGGGGTGGGCTATGGCTACACCTTC. Amino acids: CAWSGRGVGYGYTF. This rearrangement joins TRBV30 to TRBJ1-2; tentative D call: TRBD1 (5 bases). Trimming took 3 bases from V and 4 from J, leaving 15 bases between them. This CDR3 has 14 amino acids. Germline values: CDR1 GTSNPN, CDR2 SVGIG (reference sequence).

Comment on this clonotype: This may arise from a read error, as a much more abundant clone is one base away. The genes are TRBV20-1 and TRBJ2-7, with 8 bases that match TRBD1. Unmatched junction bases numbered 12, after V lost 5 bases and J lost 6 bases. CDR3 length: 14 residues. From germline, CDR1 is DFQATT and CDR2 SNEGSKA (reference sequence). The CDR3 spells CSARSGSGGIEQYF. The CDR3 DNA is TGCAGTGCTCGATCCGGGTCAGGGGGCATCGAGCAGTACTTC.

This clonotype was recorded a few times. The chain joins TRBV7-9 to TRBJ2-7; the match to TRBD1 covers 12 bases. The V gene end was trimmed by 6 bases and the J gene end by 7 bases; junction bases not matched to a gene: 10. This CDR3 has 15 amino acids. The germline V gene has CDR1 SEHNR and CDR2 FQNEAQ (reference sequence). CDR3 sequence reads: CASSQTGTGGYEQYF. The CDR3 DNA reads TGTGCCAGCAGTCAAACCGGGACAGGGGGCTATGAGCAGTACTTC.

This clonotype was seen a few times. The chain combines TRBV6-1 with TRBJ2-2; D gene uncertain. The CDR3 is 12 amino acids. Trimming took 5 bases from V and 3 from J, leaving 4 bases between them. CDR1 is MNHNS and CDR2 is SASEGT in the germline V gene. CDR3 region: CASSYHTGELFF. DNA of the CDR3: TGTGCCAGCAGTTACCACACCGGGGAGCTGTTTTTT.

This clonotype has a count of ten or more. The chain carries TRBV3-1 and TRBJ1-5; D unclear. The CDR3 runs to 13 residues. Trimming removed 0 bases from V and 2 bases from J, with 2 bases in between. Per germline, CDR1 LGHDT and CDR2 YNNKEL (reference sequence). The CDR3: CASSQERNQPQHF. For the CDR3, the DNA is TGTGCCAGCAGCCAAGAGCGCAATCAGCCCCAGCATTTT.

V gene TRBV9 combines with J gene TRBJ2-1; 9 bases line up with TRBD1. CDR1 SGDLS and CDR2 YYNGEE come from the germline V gene. The CDR3 is 14 residues long. V lost 4 bases to trimming and J lost 8 bases; unmatched junction nucleotides: 7. Here the CDR3 DNA reads TGTGCCAGCAGCCCCCACAGGGGGCAGGATGAGCAGTTCTTC. Its translation: CASSPHRGQDEQFF.

Ten or more counts support this clonotype. The CDR3 DNA reads TGTGCCAGCAGCAGGGGATTGGGTGAAAAACTGTTTTTT. This gives the protein CASSRGLGEKLFF. The V and J genes are TRBV11-2 and TRBJ1-4; tentative D call: TRBD1 (5 bases). The germline V gene encodes CDR1 SGHAT and CDR2 FQNNGV. V was cut by 5 bases and J by 7 bases, with 11 bases left in between. There are 13 residues in the CDR3.

The gene calls are TRBV3-1 and TRBJ1-5; 7 bases are shared with TRBD1. CDR3 length: 14 amino acids. The V and J ends lost 4 bases and 10 bases, in that order; junction bases with no gene match: 10. Germline CDR1 and CDR2: LGHDT and YNNKEL (reference sequence). This CDR3 reads CASSRTGDGHPQHF. CDR3 coding DNA: TGTGCCAGCAGCCGTACAGGGGATGGTCATCCCCAGCATTTT.

V is TRBV7-2 and J is TRBJ2-3; D uncertain. The V gene's germline CDR1 is SGHTA and CDR2 FQGNSA. This CDR3 spans 15 amino acids. The V end lost 5 bases, the J end lost 0 bases, and 12 bases lay between the germline ends. CDR3 region: CASSGDQTSTDTQYF. CDR3 sequence (DNA): TGTGCCAGCAGCGGCGACCAAACTAGCACAGATACGCAGTATTTT.

This clonotype was picked up many times. The chain is built from TRBV4-1 and TRBJ2-3; D possibly uses TRBD1 or TRBD2 (5 bases each). Germline V lookup: CDR1 MGHRA, CDR2 YSYEKL. This CDR3 spans 16 amino acids. The V end was cut by 1 base, the J end by 1 base, with 12 bases between. Written as DNA, the CDR3 is TGCGCCAGCAGCCAAGTCGGGGCGAGGGGCACAGATACGCAGTATTTT. This codes for CASSQVGARGTDTQYF.

V and J are TRBV9 and TRBJ1-1; D gene uncertain. Per germline, CDR1 SGDLS and CDR2 YYNGEE. This CDR3 region has 14 residues. V was shortened by 0 bases and J by 0 bases, with 6 bases between the two germline ends. The CDR3 spells CASSVGPLNTEAFF. CDR3 DNA: TGTGCCAGCAGCGTAGGGCCGTTGAACACTGAAGCTTTCTTT.

The chain has TRBV4-1 and TRBJ1-6, with a weak D call TRBD1 (5 bases). The CDR3 loop spans 17 amino acids. CDR1 is MGHRA, CDR2 YSYEKL, per germline. V dropped 1 base and J dropped 7 bases, with 17 bases sitting between them. The CDR3 DNA sequence: TGCGCCAGCAGCCAAGGAAAAGGGACTTTTGGGAATTCACCCCTCCACTTT. Its protein product is CASSQGKGTFGNSPLHF.

This clonotype was seen more than once but under ten times. This chain uses TRBV6-5 with TRBJ1-5; 7 positions match TRBD1. The CDR3 contains 14 residues. Germline CDR1 and CDR2: MNHEY and SVGAGI. Unmatched junction bases numbered 6, after V lost 5 bases and J lost 5 bases. CDR3 region: CASSPRQGYQPQHF. Here the CDR3 DNA reads TGTGCCAGCAGTCCCCGACAGGGTTATCAGCCCCAGCATTTT.